This T cell receptor beta chain was retrieved from a study of T cells expressing NK-cell markers (dated by TCRdb to the early 2020s). About the investigation overall: TCR beta-chain repertoires were profiled in sorted CD3+CD56+NKG2C+, CD3+CD56+NKG2C- and CD3+CD56-NKG2C+ T-cell subsets from about 8 donors. Among the eight sequenced donors, only one was HCMV-seronegative, while the other seven were HCMV-seropositive. The study sequenced eight donors, all healthy volunteers chosen at random: three men and five women. Sequencing of the libraries produced 2 x 150 bp reads on Illumina HiSeq 2000/2500, MiSeq or NextSeq.

The instrument given in TCRdb is Illumina HiSeq 2000. TCR beta cDNA libraries were made by 5'RACE template switching that added a universal primer site and unique molecular identifiers. Synthesis of cDNA was primed from the TCR beta constant segment and was followed by two consecutive PCR amplification steps. The authors' pipeline ran thus. MIGEC was used to demultiplex reads and group the reads by UMI, and MiTCR was used to assemble and quantify clonotypes. To exclude erroneous sequences, any TCR cDNA sequence not supported by at least two reads was discarded. The tcR package was used for downstream repertoire analysis, and clonotypes were matched across fractions by CDR3 nucleotide sequence plus V segment. VDJmatch was used to annotate antigen specificity against VDJdb, with one amino acid substitution in CDR3 permitted. The reads underwent TCRdb reprocessing, giving one record for each CDR3 protein sequence and no DNA. The V and J calls reflect TCRdb's pipeline rather than the authors' work. The sample's clone listing holds about 150,000 distinct CDR3 sequences. Just over 20% of the sample rests with the top ten.

Study-wide findings and limitations: Whether the expanded NKG2C-expressing T cell clones were specific for HCMV antigens was left unclear. In more than 5 donors, the dominant CD3+CD56+NKG2C+ clonotypes were found to rank among the top 10 CD8+ clonotypes and to make up about 1.0-8% of CD8+ T cells. Those dominant clonotypes were again the most abundant among CD3+CD56-NKG2C+ cells in four donors, at about 28.3-60.1%.

To determine HCMV serostatus, a commercial ELISA kit was used to detect HCMV-specific IgG in serum. Peripheral blood mononuclear cells were isolated from blood by Ficoll density gradient centrifugation. Note on this clonotype: No antigen is known for it.

Sample: blood T cells: a sorted CD56 or NKG2C T cell subset, CD4+ or CD8+ T cells, or bulk PBMC T cells (not recorded which). The source of this sequence is a man aged 18-75 years in good health.

The CDR3 reads as follows: CSAPGISYEQYF. The receptor chain draws on TRBV20-1 and TRBJ2-7. The germline V gene (reference sequence) sets CDR1 to DFQATT and CDR2 to SNEGSKA. The CDR3 covers 12 residues, taking in both the cysteine and the phenylalanine. There is no recorded DNA.